What follows is one T cell receptor (beta chain) and its context. Profiling relied on immunoSEQ multiplex PCR, and the TCRdb table lists in-frame clones only, not all of them. The top ten hold roughly 0.61% of the sample, which has 900,000 to 1,200,000 clones, about four fifths seen once. The sample originates from a study of shared clonotypes between healthy human individuals. This CDR3 has 16 residues. Germline CDR1 MNHEY, CDR2 SMNVEV (reference sequence). V was clipped by 5 bases and J by 1 base, with 17 bases between them. The clonotype comes from a young man in good health. Some clones in this sample may be carry-over from other donors' samples. The chain carries TRBV27 and TRBJ1-1; D is possibly TRBD1 (5 bases). Input material: memory CD4+ T cells from PBMCs. As for subset: CD45RA-negative fraction. The CDR3, as DNA: TGTGCCAGCAGTGCACCAGGGTCGAGAGGGAACACTGAAGCTTTCTTT. Translated, it gives CASSAPGSRGNTEAFF.